Below, 17 T cell receptor beta chains from the same sample are listed, as sequenced in a study of shared clonotypes between healthy human individuals. Only in-frame clones appear in the TCRdb table, and some are missing; sequencing was by immunoSEQ multiplex PCR. The sample holds about 1.9 million clones; around 95% are singletons and the top ten take about 1.7%. In the naive CD8 group, cells lacked CD45RO and were positively selected for CCR7, so terminally differentiated effector memory CD45RA+ cells were left out. Sequencing used naive CD8+ T cells from PBMCs. Every receptor here comes from a young man in good health. Some clones in this sample may be carry-over from other donors' samples.

The genes are TRBV28 and TRBJ2-5; a weak D match, TRBD1 (6 bases). The CDR3 runs 15 residues. V lost 3 bases, J lost 1 base, and 12 bases lay in between. CDR1 MDHEN and CDR2 SYDVKM come from the germline V gene. For the CDR3, the DNA is TGTGCCAGCAGTTTTATCTCAGGGGTCCAAGAGACCCAGTACTTC. Protein product: CASSFISGVQETQYF. The whole variable domain, filled in from reference TRBV28 and TRBJ2-5, reads DVKVTQSSRYLVKRTGEKVFLECVQDMDHENMFWYRQDPGLGLRLIYFSYDVKMKEKGDIPEGYSVSREKKERFSLILESASTNQTSMYLCASSFISGVQETQYFGPGTRLLVL.

The V call is TRBV7-9, the J call TRBJ2-3, with 9 bases aligning to TRBD1. Germline V gene data show CDR1 as SEHNR and CDR2 as FQNEAQ (reference sequence). The V gene end was trimmed by 1 base and the J gene end by 4 bases; junction bases not matched to a gene: 12. This CDR3 comprises 18 residues. DNA for the CDR3: TGTGCCAGCAGCTTAGTCTCAGCCGGGACAGGGTTTTCAGATACGCAGTATTTT. Translation gives CASSLVSAGTGFSDTQYF.

The J gene is TRBJ2-7, the V gene TRBV2; tentative D call: TRBD2 (7 bases). Trimming removed 1 base from V and 2 bases from J, with 9 bases in between. The germline CDR1 and CDR2 sequences are SNHLY and FYNNEI. The CDR3 runs 14 residues. In DNA form, the CDR3 reads TGTGCCAGCAGTGAAGAGGGGGGGCCCTACGAGCAGTACTTC. Its translation is CASSEEGGPYEQYF.

This sequence joins TRBV6-5 and TRBJ2-5; 7 nucleotides line up with TRBD1. J was trimmed by 4 bases and V by 6 bases; bases with no gene match: 11. Germline CDR1 MNHEY, CDR2 SVGAGI. The CDR3 contains 15 residues. The CDR3 DNA sequence: TGTGCCAGCAGCCCCCGGGACAGCCTCGGAGAGACCCAGTACTTC. Protein product: CASSPRDSLGETQYF.

The chain combines TRBV6-6 with TRBJ2-2; D is uncertain. Germline V CDR1 and CDR2: MNHNY, SVGAGI (reference sequence). V was cut by 2 bases and J by 5 bases, with 6 bases left in between. The CDR3 totals 13 residues. CDR3 protein: CASSYTLTGELFF. The CDR3 nucleotides read TGTGCCAGCAGTTACACATTAACCGGGGAGCTGTTTTTT.

The CDR3 DNA is TGCAGCGTAGCCGGTACCGGGACAGCCCTCCCGGGACTGTACTTC. This translates into CSVAGTGTALPGLYF. V gene TRBV29-1 combines with J gene TRBJ2-5; a possible D gene is TRBD1 (7 bases). V was clipped by 6 bases and J by 13 bases, with 30 bases between them. Germline V gives CDR1 SQVTM, CDR2 ANQGSEA. The CDR3 length is 15 residues.

The chain joins TRBV6-1 to TRBJ2-1; D is perhaps TRBD1 or TRBD2 (5 bases each). Per germline, CDR1 MNHNS and CDR2 SASEGT. This CDR3 has 15 amino acids. V was trimmed by 1 base and J by 5 bases, leaving 12 bases between them. The CDR3 is CASSEGGAWDNEQFF. The DNA for the CDR3 is TGTGCCAGCAGTGAAGGAGGGGCGTGGGACAATGAGCAGTTCTTC.

Regarding this clone: This specimen includes other DNA sequences encoding the same CDR3. The chain couples TRBV27 to TRBJ2-6; tentatively, D is TRBD1 or TRBD2 (5 bases each). CDR1 and CDR2 (germline): MNHEY, SMNVEV (reference sequence). V was cut by 0 bases and J by 4 bases, with 10 bases left in between. The length of the CDR3 is 16 residues. The CDR3 reads CASSLSPGTGANVLTF. The CDR3 DNA sequence: TGTGCCAGCAGTTTATCCCCAGGGACCGGGGCCAACGTCCTGACTTTC. The entire variable domain, with the rest obtained from reference TRBV27 and TRBJ2-6, is as follows: EAQVTQNPRYLITVTGKKLTVTCSQNMNHEYMSWYRQDPGLGLRQIYYSMNVEVTDKGDVPEGYKVSRKEKRNFPLILESPSPNQTSLYFCASSLSPGTGANVLTFGAGSRLTVL.

V and J are TRBV10-2 and TRBJ1-4, with TRBD1 matching over 7 bases. This CDR3 is built from 14 residues. J gave up 6 bases and V 6 bases, and 7 bases lay outside the gene matches. CDR1 WSHSY and CDR2 SAAADI come from the germline V gene. The CDR3 nucleotides read TGCGCCAGCAGGCGGACAGGTCCAGATGAAAAACTGTTTTTT. It encodes CASRRTGPDEKLFF.

The chain carries TRBV7-9 and TRBJ1-2; TRBD1 agrees at 8 bases. The CDR3 has 17 amino acids. Germline values: CDR1 SEHNR, CDR2 FQNEAQ (reference sequence). The V segment lost 7 bases and the J segment 4 bases; nucleotides outside the gene matches: 17. CDR3 DNA: TGTGCCAGCAAGACTGGGACAGGACCCTATCAGGCCTATGGCTACACCTTC. Amino acids: CASKTGTGPYQAYGYTF.

The CDR3 protein is CASSFLSSYNEQFF. The CDR3 coding sequence is TGTGCCAGCAGCTTCTTGAGCTCCTACAATGAGCAGTTCTTC. The chain is built from TRBV7-3 and TRBJ2-1; D is undetermined. This CDR3 is 14 amino acids long. The germline V gene has CDR1 SGHTA and CDR2 FQGTGA. V was clipped by 3 bases and J by 0 bases, with 6 bases between them.

The rearrangement joins TRBV29-1 to TRBJ2-7, with 11 bases identical to TRBD1. The CDR3 is made up of 13 amino acids. Germline CDR1 SQVTM, CDR2 ANQGSEA. V lost 6 bases, J lost 6 bases, and 7 bases stayed unmatched. CDR3 in amino acids: CSVRDRGKGEQYF. The CDR3 bases are TGCAGCGTCCGGGACAGGGGGAAGGGCGAGCAGTACTTC.

V is TRBV4-3 and J is TRBJ1-5; D call uncertain. V lost 1 base, J lost 2 bases, and 9 bases lay in between. The germline V gene encodes CDR1 LGHNA and CDR2 YSLEER. The CDR3 runs to 15 residues. In nucleotides, the CDR3 is TGCGCCAGCAGCCAAGTCCCGCAGGGCAATCAGCCCCAGCATTTT. It encodes CASSQVPQGNQPQHF.

This chain joins TRBV7-8 and TRBJ2-4; D not certain. V lost 2 bases, J lost 7 bases, and 15 bases lay in between. Germline CDR1 is SGHVS and CDR2 is FQNEAQ. This CDR3 has 15 residues. In DNA, the CDR3 is TGTGCCAGCAGCTTATACCGGGTTATTCCGAACATTCAGTACTTC. It specifies CASSLYRVIPNIQYF.

The V call is TRBV27, the J call TRBJ2-7; TRBD2 matches 12 bases. This CDR3 region has 16 residues. After removal of 5 bases from V and 4 bases from J, the junction contained 9 bases not matched to a gene. Germline V CDR1 and CDR2: MNHEY, SMNVEV (reference sequence). CDR3 bases: TGTGCCAGCAGTGGAACCGGGACTAGCGGGTTGTACGAGCAGTACTTC. Its translation: CASSGTGTSGLYEQYF.

This clone was picked up one time. The J gene is TRBJ1-2, the V gene TRBV7-9; maybe TRBD1 (5 bases). The V end lost 1 base, the J end lost 3 bases, and 18 bases lay between the germline ends. CDR1 and CDR2 (germline): SEHNR, FQNEAQ (reference sequence). This CDR3 is 17 amino acids long. In DNA, the CDR3 is TGTGCCAGCAGCTTAGTAGGGGCAGAACCTCTTTACTATGGCTACACCTTC. This sequence encodes CASSLVGAEPLYYGYTF.

The chain joins TRBV28 to TRBJ2-7; no clear D. The germline CDR1 and CDR2 sequences are MDHEN and SYDVKM. V lost 3 bases and J 1 base, leaving 10 bases between the germline ends. The length of the CDR3 is 14 residues. In DNA form, the CDR3 reads TGTGCCAGCAGTTTTTTGGGTCATTCCTACGAGCAGTACTTC. Translated: CASSFLGHSYEQYF.